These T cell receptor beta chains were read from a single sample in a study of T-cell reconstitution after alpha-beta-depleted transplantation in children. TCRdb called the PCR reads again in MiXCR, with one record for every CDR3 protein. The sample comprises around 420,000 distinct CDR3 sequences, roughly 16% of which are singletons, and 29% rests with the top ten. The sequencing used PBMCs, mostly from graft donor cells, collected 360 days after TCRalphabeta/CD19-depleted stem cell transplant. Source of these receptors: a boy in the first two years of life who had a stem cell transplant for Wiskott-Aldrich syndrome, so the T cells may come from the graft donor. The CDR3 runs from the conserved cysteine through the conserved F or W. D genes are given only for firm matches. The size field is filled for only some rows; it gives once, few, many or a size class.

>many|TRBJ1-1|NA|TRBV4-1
CASRPAGAAEAFF
TGCGCCAGCAGACCCGCAGGGGCGGCTGAAGCTTTCTTT
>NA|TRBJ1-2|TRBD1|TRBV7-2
CASSWGQGYGYTF
TGTGCCAGCAGCTGGGGACAGGGCTATGGCTACACCTTC
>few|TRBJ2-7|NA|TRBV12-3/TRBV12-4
CASSQRTDSYEQYF
TGTGCCAGCAGTCAAAGGACGGACTCCTACGAGCAGTACTTC
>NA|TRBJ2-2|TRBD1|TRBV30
CARDSANTGELFF
TGTGCCCGGGACAGCGCGAACACCGGGGAGCTGTTTTTT
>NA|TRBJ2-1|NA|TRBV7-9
CASSPRGSPYNEQFF
TGTGCCAGCAGTCCACGGGGGAGCCCCTACAATGAGCAGTTCTTC
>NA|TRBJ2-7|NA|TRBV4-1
CASSHNPGADPYYEQYF
TGCGCCAGCAGCCATAACCCTGGGGCTGACCCATACTACGAGCAGTACTTC
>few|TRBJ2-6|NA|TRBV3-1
CASSPSPTSATGNNSGANVLTF
TGTGCCAGCAGCCCTTCCCCTACATCCGCAACAGGGAATAACTCTGGGGCCAACGTCCTGACTTTC
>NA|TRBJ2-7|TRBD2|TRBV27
CASSRRLAGGRYEQYF
TGTGCCAGCAGCCGTAGACTAGCGGGAGGGCGCTACGAGCAGTACTTC
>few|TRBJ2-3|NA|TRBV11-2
CASSHGGAPDTQYF
TGTGCCAGCAGCCATGGGGGGGCCCCAGATACGCAGTATTTT
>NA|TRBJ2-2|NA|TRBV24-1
CATSESGDTGELFF
TGTGCCACCAGTGAGAGTGGGGACACCGGGGAGCTGTTTTTT
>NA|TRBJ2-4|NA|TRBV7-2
CASSLGPTGPGAKNIQYF
TGTGCCAGCAGCTTAGGGCCAACAGGGCCCGGGGCCAAAAACATTCAGTACTTC
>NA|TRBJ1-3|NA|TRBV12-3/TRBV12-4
CASSLRPGNTIYF
TGTGCCAGCAGCCTGAGGCCGGGAAACACCATATATTTT
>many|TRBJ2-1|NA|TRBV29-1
CSVVGRVGNNEQFF
TGCAGCGTTGTGGGGCGAGTAGGTAACAATGAGCAGTTCTTC
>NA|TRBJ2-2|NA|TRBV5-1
CASRPGQNTGELFF
TGCGCCAGCAGACCCGGACAAAACACCGGGGAGCTGTTTTTT
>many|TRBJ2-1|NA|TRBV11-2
CASSSPGGLYNEQFF
TGTGCCAGCAGCAGTCCAGGGGGGCTGTACAATGAGCAGTTCTTC
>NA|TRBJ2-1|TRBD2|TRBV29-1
CSVEAWDYKQFF
TGCAGCGTTGAAGCTTGGGACTACAAGCAGTTCTTC
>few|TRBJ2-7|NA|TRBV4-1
CASSQDWGYEQYF
TGCGCCAGCAGCCAAGATTGGGGCTACGAGCAGTACTTC
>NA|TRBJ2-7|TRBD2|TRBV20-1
CSARDTSGVYEQYF
TGCAGTGCTAGAGATACTAGCGGGGTATACGAGCAGTACTTC
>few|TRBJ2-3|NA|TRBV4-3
CASSQGHQDTQYF
TGCGCCAGCAGCCAAGGGCACCAAGATACGCAGTATTTT
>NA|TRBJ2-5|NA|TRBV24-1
CATSDLRGETQYF
TGTGCCACCAGTGATTTAAGGGGGGAGACCCAGTACTTC
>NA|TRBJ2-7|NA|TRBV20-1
CSARWAGVYEQYF
TGCAGTGCTAGGTGGGCGGGTGTATACGAGCAGTACTTC
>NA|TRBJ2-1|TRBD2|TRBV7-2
CASSLISGSTYNEQFF
TGTGCCAGCAGCCTGATTAGCGGGAGCACCTACAATGAGCAGTTCTTC
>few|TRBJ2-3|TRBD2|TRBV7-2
CASSFPRTSVITDTQYF
TGTGCCAGCAGCTTCCCAAGGACTAGCGTGATCACAGATACGCAGTATTTT
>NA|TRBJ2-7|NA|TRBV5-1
CASSLAKSPGSYEQYF
TGCGCCAGCAGCTTGGCCAAGAGTCCGGGCTCCTACGAGCAGTACTTC
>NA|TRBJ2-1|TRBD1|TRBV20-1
CSARDRLTMKQFF
TGCAGTGCTAGGGACAGGTTAACAATGAAGCAGTTCTTC
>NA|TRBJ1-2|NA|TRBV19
CASSPFQAMDGYTF
TGTGCCAGTAGTCCGTTTCAGGCTATGGATGGCTACACCTTC
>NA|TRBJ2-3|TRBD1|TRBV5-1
CASSSRTGEGTDTQYF
TGCGCCAGCAGCTCACGGACAGGGGAGGGCACAGATACGCAGTATTTT
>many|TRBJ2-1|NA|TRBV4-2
CASSRNGYNEQFF
TGTGCCAGCAGCCGAAATGGCTACAATGAGCAGTTCTTC
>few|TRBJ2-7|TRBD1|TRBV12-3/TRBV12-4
CASSLMDRVKGEQYF
TGTGCCAGCAGTTTAATGGACAGGGTGAAGGGCGAGCAGTACTTC
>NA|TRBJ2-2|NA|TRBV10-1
CASSGGRENTGELFF
TGCGCCAGCAGTGGAGGCAGGGAGAACACCGGGGAGCTGTTTTTT
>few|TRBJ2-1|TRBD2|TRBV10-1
CASSERTSPPYNEQFF
TGCGCCAGCAGTGAGAGGACTAGCCCTCCCTACAATGAGCAGTTCTTC
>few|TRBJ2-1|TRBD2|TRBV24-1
CATSDSSSGTYNEQFF
TGTGCCACCAGTGATTCTTCGAGCGGGACCTACAATGAGCAGTTCTTC
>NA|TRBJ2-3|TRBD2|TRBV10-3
CATWTTSGGTDTQYF
TGTGCCACCTGGACAACTAGCGGTGGCACAGATACGCAGTATTTT
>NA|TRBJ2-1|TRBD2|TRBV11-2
CASSLDSGRARRYNEQFF
TGTGCCAGCAGCTTAGATAGCGGGAGGGCCAGGAGATACAATGAGCAGTTCTTC
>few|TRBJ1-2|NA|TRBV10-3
CAISEDRRGYTF
TGTGCCATCAGTGAGGACAGGAGGGGCTACACCTTC
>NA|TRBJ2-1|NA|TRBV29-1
CSGLLSLLGNEQFF
TGCAGCGGGTTACTCTCTCTACTAGGCAATGAGCAGTTCTTC
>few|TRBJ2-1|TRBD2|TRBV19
CASSGLAGYNEQFF
TGTGCCAGTAGTGGTCTAGCGGGGTACAATGAGCAGTTCTTC
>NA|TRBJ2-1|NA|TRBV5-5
CASSFPGGYNEQFF
TGTGCCAGCAGCTTCCCCGGGGGCTACAATGAGCAGTTCTTC
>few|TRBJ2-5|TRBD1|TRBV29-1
CSVEDGTGGFPLQETQYF
TGCAGCGTTGAAGATGGGACAGGGGGCTTCCCGTTACAAGAGACCCAGTACTTC
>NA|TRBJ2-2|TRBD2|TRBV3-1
CASSQASGLANSGELFF
TGTGCCAGCAGCCAAGCCTCGGGACTAGCGAATTCCGGGGAGCTGTTTTTT
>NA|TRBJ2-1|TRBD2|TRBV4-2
CASSQDLAGGEQFF
TGTGCCAGCAGCCAAGATTTAGCGGGGGGGGAGCAGTTCTTC
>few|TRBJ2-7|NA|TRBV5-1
CASSSDRYSYEQYF
TGCGCCAGCAGCTCCGACAGATATTCCTACGAGCAGTACTTC
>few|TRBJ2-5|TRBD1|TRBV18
CASSPLGQGQYF
TGTGCCAGCTCACCGCTGGGACAGGGGCAGTACTTC
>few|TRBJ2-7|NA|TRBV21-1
CASSKIWGAEGQYF
TGTGCCAGCAGCAAAATTTGGGGGGCGGAGGGGCAGTACTTC
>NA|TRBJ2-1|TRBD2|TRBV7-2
CASSFGTSGKEVF
TGTGCCAGCAGCTTCGGGACTAGCGGGAAAGAGGTCTTC
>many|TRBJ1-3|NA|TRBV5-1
CASSLTGNGNTIYF
TGCGCCAGCAGCTTAACGGGAAATGGAAACACCATATATTTT
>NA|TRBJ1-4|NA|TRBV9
CASSVSLKDEKLFF
TGTGCCAGCAGCGTATCGCTAAAAGATGAAAAACTGTTTTTT
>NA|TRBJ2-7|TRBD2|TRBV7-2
CASSLAPTSQNGQYF
TGTGCCAGCAGCTTAGCGCCGACTAGCCAGAACGGGCAGTACTTC
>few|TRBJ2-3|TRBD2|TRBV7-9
CASSRAGLVRTDTQYF
TGTGCCAGCAGCAGAGCAGGACTAGTCCGCACAGATACGCAGTATTTT
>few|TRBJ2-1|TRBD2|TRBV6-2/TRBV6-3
CASSYPTSGRGTNEQFF
TGTGCCAGCAGTTACCCCACTAGCGGGAGAGGCACCAATGAGCAGTTCTTC
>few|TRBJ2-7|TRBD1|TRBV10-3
CAIRDRNPYEQYF
TGTGCCATCCGGGACAGAAATCCTTACGAGCAGTACTTC
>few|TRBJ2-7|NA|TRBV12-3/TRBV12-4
CASSSRGPSYEQYF
TGTGCCAGCAGTTCCAGGGGTCCCTCCTACGAGCAGTACTTC